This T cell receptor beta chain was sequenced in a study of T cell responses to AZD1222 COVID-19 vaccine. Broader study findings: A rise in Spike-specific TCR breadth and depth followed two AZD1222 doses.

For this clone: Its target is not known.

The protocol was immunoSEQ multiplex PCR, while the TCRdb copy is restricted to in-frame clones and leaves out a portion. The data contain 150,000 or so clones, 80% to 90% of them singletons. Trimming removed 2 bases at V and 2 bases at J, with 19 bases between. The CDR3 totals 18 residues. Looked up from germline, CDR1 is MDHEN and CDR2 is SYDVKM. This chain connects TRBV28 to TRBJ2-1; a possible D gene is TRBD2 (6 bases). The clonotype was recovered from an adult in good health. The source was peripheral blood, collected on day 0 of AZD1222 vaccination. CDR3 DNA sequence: TGTGCCAGCAGTTTAAAACGGCCCGGGAGTTTTGCCTACAATGAGCAGTTCTTC. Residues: CASSLKRPGSFAYNEQFF.